This entry lists 17 T cell receptor beta chains sequenced from one sample in a study of blood T cell repertoires in COVID-19. Profiled with immunoSEQ multiplex PCR; TCRdb holds only in-frame clones, not every one. Of 95,000 to 100,000 clones listed, 85% are singletons. Sequenced sample: peripheral blood. These receptors were obtained from a woman in her 70s with active or convalescent COVID-19.

The chain recombines TRBV7-2 with TRBJ2-7; the match to TRBD2 covers 13 bases. Per the germline V gene, CDR1 is SGHTA and CDR2 is FQGNSA. J was trimmed by 6 bases and V by 6 bases; bases with no gene match: 5. This CDR3 is built from 14 residues. CDR3 coding DNA: TGTGCCAGCAGTTGGACTAGCGGGAGTCCCGAGCAGTACTTC. Its translation: CASSWTSGSPEQYF. Full variable domain (outside the CDR3, taken from reference TRBV7-2 and TRBJ2-7): GAGVSQSPSNKVTEKGKDVELRCDPISGHTALYWYRQSLGQGLEFLIYFQGNSAPDKSGLPSDRFSAERTGGSVSTLTIQRTQQEDSAVYLCASSWTSGSPEQYFGPGTRLTVT.

V and J are TRBV6-5 and TRBJ2-3; D not certain. Trimming pared 1 base from V and 6 bases from J, leaving 14 bases between. This CDR3 spans 15 amino acids. Looked up from germline, CDR1 is MNHEY and CDR2 is SVGAGI. The CDR3 loop is CASSYYYGAGDTQYF. The CDR3 DNA reads as TGTGCCAGCAGTTACTATTATGGAGCTGGGGATACGCAGTATTTT.

This sequence joins TRBV4-3 and TRBJ1-6, with a tentative D call TRBD1 (5 bases). From germline, CDR1 is LGHNA and CDR2 YSLEER. V shed 1 base and J shed 6 bases, with 10 bases lying between them. The CDR3 loop spans 15 amino acids. CDR3 sequence: CASSQGTGGNSPLHF. The CDR3 DNA follows: TGCGCCAGCAGCCAAGGTACAGGTGGTAATTCACCCCTCCACTTT.

The J gene is TRBJ2-1, the V gene TRBV11-2, with 7 bases lining up with TRBD1. V lost 1 base, J lost 4 bases, and 10 bases stayed unmatched. This CDR3 region has 17 residues. The germline V gene has CDR1 SGHAT and CDR2 FQNNGV. The DNA for the CDR3 is TGTGCCAGCAGCTTAGTAGGTGGACAGGTGTGGTACAATGAGCAGTTCTTC. Protein sequence: CASSLVGGQVWYNEQFF.

The CDR3 loop is CASNSLQGGYTF. The CDR3 DNA sequence: TGTGCCAGCAACAGTCTTCAGGGTGGCTACACCTTC. The chain joins TRBV28 to TRBJ1-2; possibly TRBD1 for D (5 bases). The germline V gene has CDR1 MDHEN and CDR2 SYDVKM. V lost 7 bases and J lost 7, with 13 bases in between. The CDR3 runs 12 residues.

V usage is TRBV28 and J usage is TRBJ2-3; TRBD1 is a possible D gene (5 bases). Trimming cost V 3 bases and J 5 bases, with 15 bases left between them. The CDR3 extends over 15 amino acids. Germline values: CDR1 MDHEN, CDR2 SYDVKM. This chain's CDR3 is CASSFLGRGEDTQYF. CDR3 bases: TGTGCCAGCAGTTTCCTGGGGCGCGGCGAAGATACGCAGTATTTT.

The rearrangement links TRBV4-3 to TRBJ1-6; D gene ambiguous. CDR1 is LGHNA, CDR2 YSLEER, per germline. Trimming cost V 0 bases and J 5 bases, with 11 bases left between them. The CDR3 consists of 16 residues. The CDR3 nucleotides read TGCGCCAGCAGCCAAGATTATGGGAGGAATAATTCACCCCTCCACTTT. It specifies CASSQDYGRNNSPLHF.

The chain carries TRBV7-9 and TRBJ2-2, with 10 bases that match TRBD1. Germline V lookup: CDR1 SEHNR, CDR2 FQNEAQ (reference sequence). Trimming took 5 bases from V and 3 from J; bases not matched to a gene: 3. This CDR3 is built from 15 residues. The CDR3 spells CASSPGTGDTGELFF. In DNA form, the CDR3 reads TGTGCCAGCAGCCCCGGGACAGGGGACACCGGGGAGCTGTTTTTT.

The rearrangement links TRBV27 to TRBJ2-7; 11 nucleotides align to TRBD2. V lost 4 bases to trimming and J lost 5 bases; unmatched junction nucleotides: 10. The CDR3 is 16 residues long. The germline V gene encodes CDR1 MNHEY and CDR2 SMNVEV (reference sequence). CDR3 region: CASSYGPSGRSHEQYF. CDR3 DNA sequence: TGTGCCAGCAGTTACGGGCCTAGCGGGAGGTCCCACGAGCAGTACTTC.

As to this clone: A junction boundary mismatches the germline segment, possibly from a read error. The chain links TRBV6-2 or TRBV6-3 to TRBJ2-7, with 9 positions matching TRBD2. Germline CDR1 MNHEY, CDR2 SVGEGT. The CDR3 length is 16 residues. The DNA of the CDR3 is TGTGCCAGCAATTACCGTAGTAGCGGGAGAATGGGGGAGCAGTACTTC. It codes for CASNYRSSGRMGEQYF.

The rearrangement uses TRBV10-1 and TRBJ1-5; D gene uncertain. The V end lost 11 bases, the J end lost 7 bases, and 12 bases lay between the germline ends. The CDR3 is 11 amino acids. In germline, CDR1 is WNHNN, CDR2 SYGVQD (reference sequence). The CDR3 protein is CAGGRWQPQHF. DNA of the CDR3: TGCGCCGGAGGAAGGTGGCAGCCCCAGCATTTT.

This clone came up a few times. A read error may produce the germline difference seen at one junction end. This chain's CDR3 is CASSLDHSDNEQFF. As DNA, the CDR3 is TGCGCCAGTAGCCTGGATCACTCCGACAATGAGCAGTTCTTC. This chain connects TRBV5-1 to TRBJ2-1; D gene ambiguous. This CDR3 is 14 amino acids long. Germline lookup yields CDR1 SGHRS and CDR2 YFSETQ.

This clone was detected a few times. V is TRBV6-6 and J is TRBJ1-6; D perhaps matches TRBD1 (6 bases). Trimming removed 5 bases at V and 9 bases at J, with 11 bases between. Germline assignment: CDR1 MNHNY and CDR2 SVGAGI (reference sequence). This CDR3 is 13 amino acids long. The CDR3 here is CASSPTGISPLHF. For the CDR3, the DNA is TGTGCCAGCAGTCCAACAGGGATTTCACCCCTCCACTTT.

The V call is TRBV10-3, the J call TRBJ2-7, with 10 bases lining up with TRBD1. The CDR3 contains 15 residues. The V gene end was trimmed by 5 bases and the J gene end by 3 bases; junction bases not matched to a gene: 7. CDR1 is ENHRY, CDR2 SYGVKD, per germline. The CDR3 region has the DNA TGTGCCATCAGTCCCGGGACAGGGGACCGCTACGAGCAGTACTTC. Its protein product is CAISPGTGDRYEQYF.

The chain carries TRBV28 and TRBJ2-1; 7 nucleotides match TRBD2. Germline trimming cut 1 base from V and 7 bases from J; bases unmatched to any gene: 13. CDR3 size: 17 residues. From germline, CDR1 is MDHEN and CDR2 SYDVKM. The CDR3 loop reads CASSLSPPSSGKNEQFF. As DNA, the CDR3 is TGTGCCAGCAGTTTATCCCCACCTAGCAGCGGGAAAAATGAGCAGTTCTTC.

This clone was seen a few times. The chain has TRBV28 and TRBJ1-2, with a weak D call TRBD1 (5 bases). Germline V gives CDR1 MDHEN, CDR2 SYDVKM. Trimming cost V 1 base and J 6 bases, with 9 bases left between them. The CDR3 extends over 13 amino acids. For the CDR3, the DNA is TGTGCCAGCAGTTTATCAGCAGGGAATGGCTACACCTTC. This gives the protein CASSLSAGNGYTF.

The chain employs TRBV12-3 or TRBV12-4 and TRBJ2-3; 7 bases agree with TRBD2. This CDR3 contains 12 residues. J gave up 7 bases and V 5 bases, and 3 bases lay outside the gene matches. The CDR3 spells CASSGGGNTQYF. The DNA for the CDR3 is TGTGCCAGCAGTGGGGGGGGAAATACGCAGTATTTT.